The clone carrying this T cell receptor (beta chain) has more than one count but fewer than ten. In the source study's methods: It was from reference gene primer amplification that nucleated cell counts were estimated. Some clones are missing from TCRdb's copy, which holds only in-frame ones; the method was immunoSEQ multiplex PCR. Clonal size and the V and J genes are those of that table, whereas D and trimming came from the DNA. The sample lists around 300,000 clones, 88% occurring once. This record comes from a study of blood T cell repertoires in COVID-19. Study-wide background: COVID-19 samples from acute and convalescent phases originated in the United States, Italy and Spain. PBMCs, B-cell-depleted T cells, or T cells were the source of the cDNA or gDNA that made up the material.

The V and J ends lost 4 bases and 11 bases, in that order; junction bases with no gene match: 13. This CDR3 has 14 residues. Germline V gene sequence: CDR1 LNHDA, CDR2 SQIVND (reference sequence). Cohorts were determined from participant-reported clinical history. The origin of this receptor is a woman aged 50 to 65 who had recovered from COVID-19. The chain carries TRBV19 and TRBJ1-1; 7 bases fit TRBD1. What was sequenced was PBMCs or T cells enriched from blood (not recorded which). The CDR3: CASSTPFDRVKAFF. The CDR3 DNA reads as TGTGCCAGTAGTACCCCCTTCGACAGGGTGAAGGCTTTCTTT.